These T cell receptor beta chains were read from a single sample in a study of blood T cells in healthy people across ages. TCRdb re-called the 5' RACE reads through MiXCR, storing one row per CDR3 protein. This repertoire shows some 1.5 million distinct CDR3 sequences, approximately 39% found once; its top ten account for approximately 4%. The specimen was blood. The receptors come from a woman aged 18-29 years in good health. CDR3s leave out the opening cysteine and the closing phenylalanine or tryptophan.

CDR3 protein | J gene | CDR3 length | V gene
ASSYSSLRTGTTEAF | TRBJ1-1 | 15 | TRBV6-6
ASSPSGSGDTEAF | TRBJ1-1 | 13 | TRBV3-1
VSSLVERGDGLF | TRBJ1-4 | 12 | TRBV28
ASTPTGQINSPLH | TRBJ1-6 | 13 | TRBV28
SARDLGTGARSNQPQH | TRBJ1-5 | 16 | TRBV20-1
ASMGAGPNYGYT | TRBJ1-2 | 12 | TRBV9
ASSLAESNYGYT | TRBJ1-2 | 12 | TRBV5-1
ASSDGHDYGYT | TRBJ1-2 | 11 | TRBV9
ASRGLATSLGEQF | TRBJ2-1 | 13 | TRBV5-1
ASSLTTTNTEAF | TRBJ1-1 | 12 | TRBV7-2
ASSREPFNEQF | TRBJ2-1 | 11 | TRBV2
ASSYSARQGRAEAF | TRBJ1-1 | 14 | TRBV6-6
ASSLLGVSSGANVLT | TRBJ2-6 | 15 | TRBV27
ATETSGTKEQF | TRBJ2-1 | 11 | TRBV27
SASGTSGADYNEQF | TRBJ2-1 | 14 | TRBV20-1
ASSLGSGGRSYGYT | TRBJ1-2 | 14 | TRBV12-3/TRBV12-4
ASEGLAGSHEQY | TRBJ2-7 | 12 | TRBV2
SAIAPGLAGVYTGELF | TRBJ2-2 | 16 | TRBV20-1
ASSEGTFVGSFVAF | TRBJ1-1 | 14 | TRBV6-1
ASSSGEAATNEKLF | TRBJ1-4 | 14 | TRBV12-3/TRBV12-4
ASSESSRSSYEQY | - | 13 | TRBV25-1
ASRIRGGNQPQH | TRBJ1-5 | 12 | TRBV2
ASSSTGGTNEQF | TRBJ2-1 | 12 | TRBV6-2/TRBV6-3
ASSYKDSRGEKLF | TRBJ1-4 | 13 | TRBV6-5
ASSTEIPTEYKTYEQY | TRBJ2-7 | 16 | TRBV6-5
ATGTSVPLAKNIQY | TRBJ2-4 | 14 | TRBV6-6
SASRRGSLETQY | TRBJ2-5 | 12 | TRBV20-1
ASSLVRRITDTQY | TRBJ2-3 | 13 | TRBV7-9
ASSYPGTGGHYGYT | TRBJ1-2 | 14 | TRBV6-5
ASSLAATRGTQY | TRBJ2-3 | 12 | TRBV7-2
ASSLGWQGYTDTQY | TRBJ2-3 | 14 | TRBV6-5
ASSPDTGGNQPQH | TRBJ1-5 | 13 | TRBV6-2/TRBV6-3
ASSVTLDSGVYNEQF | TRBJ2-1 | 15 | TRBV9
SAGGSGSTDTQY | TRBJ2-3 | 12 | TRBV20-1
ASSGTGFETQY | - | 11 | TRBV4-1
ATSDLTSGRVNTQY | TRBJ2-3 | 14 | TRBV24-1
SALSSSGEQF | TRBJ2-1 | 10 | TRBV20-1
SAGRQAEQY | - | 9 | TRBV20-1
ASSESSYNEQF | TRBJ2-1 | 11 | TRBV12-3/TRBV12-4
ASSYWGVGSYNEQF | TRBJ2-1 | 14 | TRBV6-5
ASSPHPGSSGNTIY | TRBJ1-3 | 14 | TRBV18
ASSKGQSSGYT | TRBJ1-2 | 11 | TRBV27
SADGDRLYNEQF | TRBJ2-1 | 12 | TRBV20-1
ASRLDRLNEKLF | TRBJ1-4 | 12 | TRBV2
ASDEQF | TRBJ2-1 | 6 | TRBV18
ANFFTTPGTATYEQY | TRBJ2-7 | 15 | TRBV12-3/TRBV12-4
ASNLSTGSYNEQF | TRBJ2-1 | 13 | TRBV7-2
ASSQDRVDVQPQH | TRBJ1-5 | 13 | TRBV4-3
ASSIPGLRYEQY | TRBJ2-7 | 12 | TRBV7-2
SAPSPREESTDTQY | TRBJ2-3 | 14 | TRBV20-1